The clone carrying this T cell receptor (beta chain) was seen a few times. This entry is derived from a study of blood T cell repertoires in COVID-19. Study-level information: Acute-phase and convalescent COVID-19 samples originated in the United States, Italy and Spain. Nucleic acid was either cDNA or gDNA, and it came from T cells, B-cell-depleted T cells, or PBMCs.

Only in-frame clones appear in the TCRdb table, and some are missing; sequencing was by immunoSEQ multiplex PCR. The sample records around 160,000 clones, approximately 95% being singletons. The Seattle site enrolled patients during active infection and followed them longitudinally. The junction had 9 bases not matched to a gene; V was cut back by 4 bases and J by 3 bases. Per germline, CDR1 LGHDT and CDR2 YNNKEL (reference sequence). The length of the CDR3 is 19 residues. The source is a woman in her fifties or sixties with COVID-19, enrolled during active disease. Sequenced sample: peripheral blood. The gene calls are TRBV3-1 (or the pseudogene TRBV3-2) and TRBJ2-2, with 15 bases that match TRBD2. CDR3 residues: CASSRRTSGGAKDTGELFF. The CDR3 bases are TGTGCCAGCAGCCGAAGGACTAGCGGGGGGGCCAAGGACACCGGGGAGCTGTTTTTT.